This TCR beta chain is drawn from a study of T cells after yellow fever vaccination. Study-level findings and limits: Of the clonotypes, a small share occurred in both CD4 and CD8 compartments. Abundant bulk-derived clonotypes could contaminate FACS-sorted repertoires. The booster response re-showed most primary clones: approximately 95% CD4, 88% CD8.

The CDR3 is 14 residues long. Trimming removed 5 bases from V and 4 bases from J, with 15 bases in between. Template switching with 5'RACE generated the TCR cDNA and added a universal primer site and UMIs. TCRdb fed the 5' RACE reads into MiXCR, producing one record per CDR3 protein. Found here are 200,000 to 300,000 distinct CDR3 sequences, approximately 6.3% of them singletons; the top ten hold more than 1%. This clonotype was observed a handful of times. Its specificity is not known. This receptor was obtained from a man aged 30 to 45 who received the YFV17D yellow fever vaccine. The starting material was CD4+ T cells sorted from PBMCs, obtained on the day of the yellow fever booster vaccination. This chain connects TRBV12-3 or TRBV12-4 to TRBJ2-7; D perhaps matches TRBD1 (6 bases). The DNA of the CDR3 is TGTGCCAGCAGTCTAGGGGGAGACCTATACGAGCAGTACTTC. Translating gives CASSLGGDLYEQYF.